This T cell receptor (beta chain) was identified in a study of CD8+CD57+ T cells in acquired aplastic anemia. Patients chosen for sequencing had shown CD8+CD57+ cell expansion by flow cytometry. All patients were therapy-naive when blood was sampled. Remarks on this clonotype: Germline and junction disagree at one end, which may indicate a read error.

The CDR3 is 14 amino acids. Germline V lookup: CDR1 SSHAT, CDR2 FNYEAQ (reference sequence). Genomic DNA served as template for TCR beta VDJ and CDR3 profiling. TCRdb used MiXCR to reprocess the reads, holding one entry per CDR3 protein. The table has about 160,000 distinct CDR3 sequences, around 50% seen once. The sample taken for sequencing was sorted CD4+, CD8+, or CD8+CD57+ T cells (not recorded which) from PBMCs. This clonotype originated in a human donor with aplastic anemia. The chain recombines TRBV7-7 with TRBJ2-3, with D perhaps TRBD1 or TRBD2 (5 bases each). The CDR3: CASSWDGPTDTQYF. CDR3 nucleotide sequence: TGTGCTAGCAGCTGGGACGGTCCCACAGATACGCAGTATTTT.